This T cell receptor (beta chain) was observed in a study of PD-L1 blockade in urothelial cancer (dated by TCRdb to 2015 to 2018). Context from the whole study: All patients started therapy at some point between 2014 and 2016 and received atezolizumab 1,200 mg intravenously every 3 weeks. About nine tenths of the roughly 29 patients were males with bladder-origin urothelial cancer, and about 60% of the 29 reported a prior smoking history. An ECOG performance status of 0 or 1 was recorded for the patients, and 0 to 3 prior chemotherapy regimens had been received by the patients. Blood samples were analyzed at two time points: 3 weeks after treatment start (second dose) and 6 weeks after treatment start. A median of about 150,000 T cells and fewer than 85,000 unique TCRs was obtained from blood samples, and a median clonality of approximately 0.086 was observed. Somatic, immune and clinical correlates of response to PD-L1 blockade with atezolizumab in urothelial cancer were the focus of an exploratory multi-omic analysis. TCR sequencing covered pretreatment tumor samples and matched, serially collected peripheral blood taken before and after atezolizumab treatment. Durable clinical benefit meant progression-free survival longer than 6 months, and TCR features were also tested against progression-free and overall survival. In the same patients, whole exome sequencing and RNA sequencing of pretreatment tumors were performed in addition to TCR sequencing. Durable clinical benefit was achieved by nine patients and was not achieved by 20 patients. Twenty-nine patients had pretreatment blood TCR-seq, 24 had at least one posttreatment blood collection, and 24 had tumor TCR-seq. What the study reported, not specific to this receptor: At 3 weeks after the start of treatment, tumor-associated TCR clones in peripheral blood had expanded more in patients with durable benefit (n of about 21, p = 0.022). Because the sample size was small (n of about 29) and many exploratory analyses were performed, the results are intended to be hypothesis-generating. A pretreatment peripheral blood TCR clonality below the median was linked to improved progression-free and overall survival.

Turning to this clone: What this receptor recognizes is not known. Base qualities are not provided; no much larger clone lies one nucleotide away.

A cohort of about 27 patients with locally advanced or metastatic urothelial carcinoma, treated at Memorial Sloan Kettering on a trial protocol, was included. Peripheral blood mononuclear cells were collected from each patient pretreatment and during treatment, giving between 1 and 8 total time points per patient. The Qiagen DNeasy Blood extraction kit was used to purify genomic DNA from total PBMCs and tumor samples. PBMCs were collected pretreatment and during treatment, and were isolated and stored as previously described. Synthetic TCR analog templates were spiked into each PCR to estimate absolute template abundance from read counts. The immunoSEQ assay was used to amplify TCRbeta CDR3 regions from genomic DNA with bias-controlled V and J gene primers. Sequencing of rearranged TCRbeta segments was done at approximately 20X coverage. As for the original processing: Clustering was used to correct sequencing errors, and CDR3s were annotated against IMGT so that V, D and J genes could be assigned. Only productive TCRbeta rearrangements were used in downstream analyses, excluding out-of-frame or stop-codon sequences. Clonality was calculated as one minus the Shannon entropy normalized by the log of the number of unique productive sequences. Fisher's exact test with Benjamini-Hochberg correction, using a cutoff of adjusted p below 0.01, was how clones that differed between time points or between blood and tumor were identified. Held by TCRdb, this immuneACCESS table contains in-frame sequences only and omits some clones. Under half of the omission traces to an unresolved V gene where checked; the cause of the rest is unknown. From that table come the V and J calls and clone size; the DNA was used to work out D and trimming. This sample has some 76,000 clones in its table, and about 88% of those were observed once. The ten largest make up roughly 3.2% of the sample.

The CDR1 and CDR2 encoded by the germline V gene (reference sequence) are GTSNPN and SVGIG. V is shortened by 7 bases, J by 1 base, and the region joining them spans 11 bases. The CDR3 measures 13 amino acids from cysteine to phenylalanine. Only the CDR3 DNA is retained, 39 bases long and in frame from the first base. The chain is encoded by TRBV30 joined to TRBJ1-3; a tentative D match to TRBD1 spans 6 bases. The source was PBMCs, collected around atezolizumab (anti-PD-L1) treatment. The clonotype was recovered from a man aged 55 to 69 with urothelial cancer. The DNA is as follows: TGTGCCTCCTCACAGGGATCTGGAAACACCATATATTTT. Translation gives CASSQGSGNTIYF.